This is a list of T cell receptor beta chains from one sample in a study of CD4+ T cells in melanoma. Data came from immunoSEQ multiplex PCR; TCRdb stores just in-frame clones and leaves some out. In all, the sample yields approximately 56 clones. Sequencing used cells sorted by PD-1 expression. The receptors were sampled from a human donor with melanoma. CDR3s include the opening cysteine and the closing phenylalanine or tryptophan. The D gene is left open where the match is weak. Clone size is stated in some rows and not others, as once, few, many or a class when expanded.

clone_size	v_call	d_call	j_call	cdr3_nt	cdr3_aa
.	TRBV5-1	TRBD1	TRBJ2-2	TGCGCCAGCAGCTCACAGGGGGCGCAAACCGGGGAGCTGTTTTTT	CASSSQGAQTGELFF
.	TRBV6-7	.	TRBJ2-6	TGTGCCAGCAGTCATACGTCGCGTTTACAAAGTCGGGCCAACGTCCTGACTTTC	CASSHTSRLQSRANVLTF
.	TRBV7-8	TRBD2	TRBJ2-7	TGTGCCAGCAGCTTAAGCGGGGGTCATTACTACGAGCAGTACTTC	CASSLSGGHYYEQYF
.	TRBV1	.	TRBJ2-6	TGCACCAGCAGGGGTAGAGTCGGGCCAACCGTCCTGACTTTC	CTSRGRVGPTVLTF
.	TRBV27	.	TRBJ2-7	TGTGCCAGCAGTTTATCGGGCAGGGCGGGGGAGCAGTACTTC	CASSLSGRAGEQYF
hyperexpanded	TRBV5-1	.	TRBJ2-3	TGCGCCAGCAGCCAGGACATTTTCACAGATACGCAGTATTTT	CASSQDIFTDTQYF
hyperexpanded	TRBV27	TRBD1	TRBJ1-2	TGTGCCAGCAGTTTGACCCGGGACAGGGGGCTAACAGGCTACACCTTC	CASSLTRDRGLTGYTF
.	TRBV27	.	TRBJ2-5	TGTGCCAGCAGTTTAGGGAACCTCCCAGAGACCCAGTACTTC	CASSLGNLPETQYF
.	TRBV4-3	TRBD1	TRBJ2-3	TGCGCCAGCAGCCAAGACCCGGGGACAGCTTGGTACACACGGAACACAGATACGCAGTATTTT	CASSQDPGTAWYTRNTDTQYF
.	TRBV5-4	.	TRBJ2-1	TGTGCCAGCAGCTTCCGGTCCGGGGCTCGTTACAATGAGCAGTTCTTC	CASSFRSGARYNEQFF
few	TRBV2	.	TRBJ2-5	TGTGCCAGCAGCGTATTAATACAAGAGACCCAGTACTTC	CASSVLIQETQYF
.	TRBV6-5	TRBD1	TRBJ2-1	TGTGCCAGCAGAAGGGGGCAACTCTCCTACAATGAGCAGTTCTTC	CASRRGQLSYNEQFF
.	TRBV9	TRBD2	TRBJ2-3	TGTGCCAGCAGCGTAGACGGCGGGAGTATTGATACGCAGTATTTT	CASSVDGGSIDTQYF
.	TRBV7-3	.	TRBJ2-3	TGTGCCAGCAGCCCCCGGATGGGAGATACGCAGTATTTT	CASSPRMGDTQYF
.	TRBV11-2	TRBD2	TRBJ2-7	TGTGCCAGCAGCTTAGAGGTCCTAGCGGGAGTCTACGAGCAGTACTTC	CASSLEVLAGVYEQYF